This TCR beta chain came from a study of T cells in localized non-small cell lung cancer (dated by TCRdb to 2019 to 2021). Looking at the study overall: The study examined T cell repertoires in 200 to 300 patients with early-stage NSCLC and compared tumors with uninvolved tumor-adjacent lungs. All 250 or so NSCLC patients in the cohort were treatment-naive and had localized lung tumors that were resected. Of the NSCLC patients, 120 to 150 were male and approximately 97 were female, and the mean age was approximately 66 years.

Findings and caveats that apply to the study as a whole: Multi-region tumor sequencing was not performed, so intratumor heterogeneity could not be excluded. Higher blood T cell density associated with longer overall survival, while higher adjacent-lung clonality associated with shorter survival. Since the design was exploratory, TCR variables were selected using unadjusted p-values with no false-discovery rate correction. A median of around 62 of the top 100 tumor clones turned up in the paired uninvolved adjacent lung, and 25 to 35 of those clones also ranked among the top 100 of that same adjacent lung. Uninvolved tumor-adjacent lung showed the highest T cell clonality, higher than tumor, which suggests more focused antigenic responses in the adjacent lung.

This clone was seen just once. It lacks a known antigen. Within one base of it there is no much larger clone, and no base qualities were kept. The CDR3 contains 24 residues, cysteine and phenylalanine counted. The kept DNA is CDR3 alone, 72 bases in frame from the first base. TCR beta CDR3 regions were sequenced from DNA using the immunoSEQ Assay. Concerning the study's data processing: To compute T cell density, TCR beta template counts were normalized to usable DNA, which was estimated by amplifying housekeeping genes. The preseqR package was used to estimate richness by extrapolating to 400,000 templates for PBMC samples and to 120,000 templates for tissue samples. Clonality was taken to be one minus Pielou's evenness. Tissue-enriched TCRs were identified by differential abundance testing using productive amino-acid clonotypes, minimum total count 5 and alpha 0.1. The Jaccard Index and the Morisita Overlap Index were used to measure how much the repertoires overlapped between compartments. GLIPH grouped TCR beta CDR3s together with public tetramer-defined viral CDR3s, and a viral motif had to include at least three viral sequences and show V-gene enrichment. In its TCRdb copy, this immuneACCESS table keeps in-frame sequences only and misses some clones. Where compared with another copy, unresolved V genes explain less than half of these, and the others have no known cause. V, J and clone size reflect that table, while D and trimming were determined from the DNA. In all, the sample holds fewer than 45,000 clones, and about 90% of those were seen once. More than 2% of the sample is taken by the ten largest.

At diagnosis, tumor, uninvolved tumor-adjacent lung and peripheral blood were collected and then preserved as a mix of FFPE and fresh-frozen material. For TCR repertoire profiling, blood samples were analyzed as peripheral blood mononuclear cells. The rearrangement joined TRBV21-1 to TRBJ2-6; the DNA was not used to check the table's D call, TRBD2. TRBV21-1 is marked as a pseudogene. Sequenced here: peripheral blood, sampled before any cancer treatment. The receptor was derived from a female donor of 60 years or more with stage I squamous cell lung carcinoma. The nucleotide sequence reads as follows: TGTGCCAGCGGCATCCCCCGAAGACCGAAGAGCGGACTAGCGGGAGCGTTTGGGGCCAACGTCCTGACTTTC. This sequence encodes CASGIPRRPKSGLAGAFGANVLTF.